This TCR beta chain was captured in a study of blood T cell repertoires in COVID-19 (dated by TCRdb to 2020 to 2022). Concerning the study at large: Samples from collaborators originated in the United States, Italy and Spain and spanned both the acute and convalescent phases of COVID-19. The material from the prospective study consisted of cDNA or gDNA derived from T cells, B-cell-depleted T cells, or PBMCs. Deeply sampled blood TCRbeta repertoires from subjects exposed to, actively infected with, or recovered from COVID-19 were included in the dataset. The repertoires were released in a freely available public database meant as a resource for research on the immune response to SARS-CoV-2. Samples were obtained from the ongoing ImmuneRACE study (first 160 participants) and from about 1,300 subjects provided by 6 global collaborators. The sample metadata nearly always contained a de-identified subject ID, COVID-19 status, age in years and sex. Where available, HLA class I and class II types were taken from metadata supplied by the sample provider and were not determined by assay-based typing. Study-wide conclusions, independent of this receptor: The quantity of clinical and demographic metadata differed by source and by participant and was supplied without curation.

CDR1 and CDR2, per the germline V gene, are SGHRS and YFSETQ. Germline trimming: 1 base from V, 6 bases from J; junction bases outside gene matches: 7. The CDR3 starts with the cysteine, ends with the phenylalanine, and has 15 residues. The entry retains the CDR3 DNA only, 45 bases that are in frame from base 1. The sample holds a few counts of this clone. This clone's antigen is unknown. Per-base qualities were not stored, and no clone one base away is much larger. This sample also contains other DNA sequences that code for the same CDR3. The immunoSEQ Assay, a bias-controlled multiplex PCR, was used to amplify TCRbeta CDR3 regions from genomic DNA. Per the original workflow: Within the assay, amplification of reference gene primers was used to estimate how many nucleated cells each sample contained. To quantify the absolute abundance of each unique TCRbeta CDR3 rearrangement, sequence reads were collapsed and filtered. For each sample, productive Simpson clonality was calculated as the square root of Simpson's diversity index over productive rearrangements. TCRdb limited this immuneACCESS table to in-frame rearrangements with V and J called. A share of clones is missing; checked studies link under half to unresolved V genes, and the rest is unexplained. V and J calls and clone size are given by that table; D and trimming were obtained from the DNA. The sample table holds about 100,000 clones, of which about 80% were seen once. In total, the top ten clones hold roughly 29% of the sample.

The collaborating institutions used their own protocols to collect whole blood in K2EDTA tubes. For TCRbeta analysis, collaborators shipped samples in one of three forms: frozen whole blood, isolated PBMCs, or DNA extracted from either of those sample types. Input material: peripheral blood. Recombination linked TRBV5-1 to TRBJ1-1, with 9 bases in between that match TRBD1. This receptor was taken from a man between 65 and 85 years old with active or convalescent COVID-19. The CDR3 in this case is CASSLKGQGGSEAFF. At the DNA level, the sequence is TGCGCCAGCAGCTTGAAGGGACAGGGAGGGTCTGAAGCTTTCTTT.